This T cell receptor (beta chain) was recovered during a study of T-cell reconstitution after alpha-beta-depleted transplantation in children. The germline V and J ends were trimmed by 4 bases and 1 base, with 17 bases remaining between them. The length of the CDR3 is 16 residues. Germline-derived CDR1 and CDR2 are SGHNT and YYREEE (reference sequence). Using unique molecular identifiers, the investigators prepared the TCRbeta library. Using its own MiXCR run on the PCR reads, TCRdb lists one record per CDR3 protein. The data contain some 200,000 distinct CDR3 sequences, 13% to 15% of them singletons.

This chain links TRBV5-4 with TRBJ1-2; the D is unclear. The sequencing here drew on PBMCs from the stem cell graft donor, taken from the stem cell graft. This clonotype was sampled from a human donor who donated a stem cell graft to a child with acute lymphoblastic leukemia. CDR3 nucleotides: TGTGCCAGCAGCCTCCTTGAGCGTACCGTTAACTATGGCTACACCTTC. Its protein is CASSLLERTVNYGYTF.